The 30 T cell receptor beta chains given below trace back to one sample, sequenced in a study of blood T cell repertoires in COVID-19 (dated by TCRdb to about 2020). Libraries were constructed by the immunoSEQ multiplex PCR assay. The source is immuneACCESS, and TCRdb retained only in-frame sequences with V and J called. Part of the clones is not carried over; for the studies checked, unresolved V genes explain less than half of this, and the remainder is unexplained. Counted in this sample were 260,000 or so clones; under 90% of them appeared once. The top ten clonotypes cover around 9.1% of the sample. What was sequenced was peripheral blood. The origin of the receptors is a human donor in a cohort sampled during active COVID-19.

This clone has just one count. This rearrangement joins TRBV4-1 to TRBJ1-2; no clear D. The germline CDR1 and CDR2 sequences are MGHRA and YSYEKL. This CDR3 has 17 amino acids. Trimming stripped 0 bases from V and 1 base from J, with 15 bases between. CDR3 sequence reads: CASSQDQRGSNNYGYTF. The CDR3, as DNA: TGCGCCAGCAGCCAAGATCAACGGGGTTCCAATAACTATGGCTACACCTTC.

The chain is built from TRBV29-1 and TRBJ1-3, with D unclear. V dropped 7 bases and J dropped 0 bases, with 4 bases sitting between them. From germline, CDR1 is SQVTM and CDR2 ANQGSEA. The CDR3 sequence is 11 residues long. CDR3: CSAHSGNTIYF. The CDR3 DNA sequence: TGCAGCGCACACTCTGGAAACACCATATATTTT.

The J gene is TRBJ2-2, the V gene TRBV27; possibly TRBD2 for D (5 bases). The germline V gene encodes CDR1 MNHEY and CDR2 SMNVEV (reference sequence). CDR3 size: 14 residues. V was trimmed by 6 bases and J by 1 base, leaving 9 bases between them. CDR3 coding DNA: TGTGCCAGCAGACTACTAGGGAACACCGGGGAGCTGTTTTTT. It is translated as CASRLLGNTGELFF.

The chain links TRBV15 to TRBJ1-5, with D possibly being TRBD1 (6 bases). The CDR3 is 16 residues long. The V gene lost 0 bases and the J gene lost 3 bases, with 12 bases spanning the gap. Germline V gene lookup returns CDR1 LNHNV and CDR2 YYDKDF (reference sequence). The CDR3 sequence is CATSRDSRTANQPQHF. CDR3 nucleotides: TGTGCCACCAGCAGAGATAGTCGGACAGCCAATCAGCCCCAGCATTTT.

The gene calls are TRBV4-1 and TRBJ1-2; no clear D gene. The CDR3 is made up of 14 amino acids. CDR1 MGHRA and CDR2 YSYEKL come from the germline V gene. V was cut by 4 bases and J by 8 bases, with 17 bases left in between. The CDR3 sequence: CASSLAHGVSGYTF. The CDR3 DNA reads TGCGCCAGCAGCCTCGCCCACGGGGTGTCCGGCTACACCTTC.

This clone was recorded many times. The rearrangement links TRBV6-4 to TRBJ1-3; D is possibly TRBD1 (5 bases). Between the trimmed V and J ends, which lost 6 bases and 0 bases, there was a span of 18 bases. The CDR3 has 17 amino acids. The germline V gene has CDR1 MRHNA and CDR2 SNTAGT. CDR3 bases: TGTGCCAGCAGCCGACAGAGTGGAAGCAGCTCTGGAAACACCATATATTTT. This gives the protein CASSRQSGSSSGNTIYF.

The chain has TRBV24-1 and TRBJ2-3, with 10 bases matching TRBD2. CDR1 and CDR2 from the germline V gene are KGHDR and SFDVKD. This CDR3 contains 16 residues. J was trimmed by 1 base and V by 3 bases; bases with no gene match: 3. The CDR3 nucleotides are TGTGCCACCAGTGATCCCGGGACTAGCGGCACAGATACGCAGTATTTT. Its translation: CATSDPGTSGTDTQYF.

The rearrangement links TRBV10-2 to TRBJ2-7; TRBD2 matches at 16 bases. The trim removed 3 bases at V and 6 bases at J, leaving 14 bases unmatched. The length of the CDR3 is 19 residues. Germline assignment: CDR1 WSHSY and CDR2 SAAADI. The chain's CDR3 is CASSDAGTSGREDVSEQYF. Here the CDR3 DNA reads TGCGCCAGCAGTGATGCCGGGACTAGCGGGAGGGAGGATGTTTCCGAGCAGTACTTC.

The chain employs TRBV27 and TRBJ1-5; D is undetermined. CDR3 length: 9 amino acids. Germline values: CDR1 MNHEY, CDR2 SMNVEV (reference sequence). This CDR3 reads CDISQPQHF. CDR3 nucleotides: TGTGACATTTCTCAGCCCCAGCATTTT.

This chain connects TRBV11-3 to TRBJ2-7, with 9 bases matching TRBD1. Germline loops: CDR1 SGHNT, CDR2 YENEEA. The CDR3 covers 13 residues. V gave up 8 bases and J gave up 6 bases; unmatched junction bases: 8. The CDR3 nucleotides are TGTGCCAGCTCCCGGACAGGGGTACGCGAGCAGTACTTC. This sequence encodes CASSRTGVREQYF.

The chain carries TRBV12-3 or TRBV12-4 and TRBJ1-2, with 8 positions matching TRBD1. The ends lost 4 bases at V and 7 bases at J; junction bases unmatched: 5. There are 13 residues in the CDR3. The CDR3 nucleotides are TGTGCCAGCAGTTACAGGGGGGTAACTGGCTACACCTTC. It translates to CASSYRGVTGYTF.

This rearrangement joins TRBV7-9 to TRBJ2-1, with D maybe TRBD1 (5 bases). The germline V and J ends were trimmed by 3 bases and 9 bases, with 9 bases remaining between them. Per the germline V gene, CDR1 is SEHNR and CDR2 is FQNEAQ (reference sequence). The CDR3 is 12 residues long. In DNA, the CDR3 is TGTGCCAGCAGCTTGGGGCTGACTGAGCAGTTCTTC. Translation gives CASSLGLTEQFF.

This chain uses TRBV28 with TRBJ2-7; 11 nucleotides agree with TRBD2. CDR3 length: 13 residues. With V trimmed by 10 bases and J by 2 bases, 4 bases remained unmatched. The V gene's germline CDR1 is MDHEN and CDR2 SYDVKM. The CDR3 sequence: CAIVAGGPYEQYF. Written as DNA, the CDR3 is TGTGCCATTGTAGCGGGAGGGCCCTACGAGCAGTACTTC.

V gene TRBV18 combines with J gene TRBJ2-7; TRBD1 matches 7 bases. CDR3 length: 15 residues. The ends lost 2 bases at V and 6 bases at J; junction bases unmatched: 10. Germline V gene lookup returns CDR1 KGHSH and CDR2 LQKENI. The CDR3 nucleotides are TGTGCCAGCTCACCAGAGAGTCAGGGGGTAGGCGAGCAGTACTTC. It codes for CASSPESQGVGEQYF. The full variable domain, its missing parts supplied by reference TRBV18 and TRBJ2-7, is NAGVMQNPRHLVRRRGQEARLRCSPMKGHSHVYWYRQLPEEGLKFMVYLQKENIIDESGMPKERFSAEFPKEGPSILRIQQVVRGDSAAYFCASSPESQGVGEQYFGPGTRLTVT.

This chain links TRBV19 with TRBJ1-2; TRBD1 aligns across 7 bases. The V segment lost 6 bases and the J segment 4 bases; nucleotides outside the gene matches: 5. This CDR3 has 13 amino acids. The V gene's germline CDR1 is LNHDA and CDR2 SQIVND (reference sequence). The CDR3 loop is CASRNRGSYGYTF. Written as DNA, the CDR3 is TGTGCCAGTAGGAACAGGGGAAGCTATGGCTACACCTTC.

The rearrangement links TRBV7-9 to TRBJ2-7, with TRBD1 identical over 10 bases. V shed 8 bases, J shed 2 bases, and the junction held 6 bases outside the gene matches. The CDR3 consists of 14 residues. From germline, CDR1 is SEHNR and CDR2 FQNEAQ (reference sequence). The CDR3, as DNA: TGTGCCAGCGAGGACAGGGGGGTTACCTACGAGCAGTACTTC. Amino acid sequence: CASEDRGVTYEQYF.

The CDR3 sequence: CASSLDSANTGELFF. CDR3 nucleotides: TGCGCCAGCAGCCTCGACAGCGCGAACACCGGGGAGCTGTTTTTT. The gene calls are TRBV5-1 and TRBJ2-2; maybe TRBD1 (5 bases). Deletions cut 4 bases from V and 0 bases from J, with 10 bases between. The CDR3 runs to 15 residues. Germline CDR1 is SGHRS and CDR2 is YFSETQ.

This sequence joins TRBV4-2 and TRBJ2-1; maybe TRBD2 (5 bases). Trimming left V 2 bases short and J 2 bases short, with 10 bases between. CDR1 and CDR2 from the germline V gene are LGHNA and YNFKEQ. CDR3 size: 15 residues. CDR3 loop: CASSQPDSTYNEQFF. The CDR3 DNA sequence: TGTGCCAGCAGCCAACCGGACTCGACCTACAATGAGCAGTTCTTC.

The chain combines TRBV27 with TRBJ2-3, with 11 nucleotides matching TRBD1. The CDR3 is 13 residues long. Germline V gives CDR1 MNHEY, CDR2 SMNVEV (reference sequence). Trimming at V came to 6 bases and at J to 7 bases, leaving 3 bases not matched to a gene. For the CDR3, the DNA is TGTGCCAGCAGGGGACAGGGGGGGAATACGCAGTATTTT. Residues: CASRGQGGNTQYF.

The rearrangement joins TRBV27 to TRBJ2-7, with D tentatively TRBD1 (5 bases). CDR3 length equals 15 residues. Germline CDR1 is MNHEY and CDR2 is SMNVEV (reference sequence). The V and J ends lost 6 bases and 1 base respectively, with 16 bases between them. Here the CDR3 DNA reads TGTGCCAGCAGGGGCATTCTTCAGGGTTCCTACGAGCAGTACTTC. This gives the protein CASRGILQGSYEQYF.

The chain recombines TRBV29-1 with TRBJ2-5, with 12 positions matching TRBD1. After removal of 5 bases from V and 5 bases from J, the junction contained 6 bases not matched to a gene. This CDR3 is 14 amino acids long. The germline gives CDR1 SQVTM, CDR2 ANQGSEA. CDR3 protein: CSVRDRGPWETQYF. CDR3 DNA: TGCAGCGTTAGGGACAGGGGGCCGTGGGAGACCCAGTACTTC. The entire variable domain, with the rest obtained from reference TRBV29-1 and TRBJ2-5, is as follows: SAVISQKPSRDICQRGTSLTIQCQVDSQVTMMFWYRQQPGQSLTLIATANQGSEATYESGFVIDKFPISRPNLTFSTLTVSNMSPEDSSIYLCSVRDRGPWETQYFGPGTRLLVL.

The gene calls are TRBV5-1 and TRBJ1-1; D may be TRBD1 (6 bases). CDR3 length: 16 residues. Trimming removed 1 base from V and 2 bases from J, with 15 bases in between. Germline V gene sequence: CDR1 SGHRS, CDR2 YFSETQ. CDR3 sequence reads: CASSLNPGAANTEAFF. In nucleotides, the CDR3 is TGCGCCAGCAGCTTGAATCCAGGGGCTGCAAACACTGAAGCTTTCTTT.

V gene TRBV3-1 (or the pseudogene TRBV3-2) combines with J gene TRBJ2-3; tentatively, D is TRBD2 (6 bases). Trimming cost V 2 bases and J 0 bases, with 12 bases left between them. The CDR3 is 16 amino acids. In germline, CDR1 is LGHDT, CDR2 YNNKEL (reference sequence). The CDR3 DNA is TGTGCCAGCAGCCAACCTTCCGGGACTAGCACAGATACGCAGTATTTT. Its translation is CASSQPSGTSTDTQYF.

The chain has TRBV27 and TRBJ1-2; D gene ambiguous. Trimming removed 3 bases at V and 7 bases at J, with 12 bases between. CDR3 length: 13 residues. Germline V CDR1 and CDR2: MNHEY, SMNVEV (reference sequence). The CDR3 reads CASSFSSQVGYTF. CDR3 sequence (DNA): TGTGCCAGCAGTTTTTCCAGTCAGGTTGGCTACACCTTC.

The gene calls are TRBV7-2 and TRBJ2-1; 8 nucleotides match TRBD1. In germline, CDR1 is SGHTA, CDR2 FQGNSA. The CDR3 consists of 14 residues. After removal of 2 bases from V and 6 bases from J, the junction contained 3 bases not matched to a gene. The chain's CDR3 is CASSLSTGGNEQFF. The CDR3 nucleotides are TGTGCCAGCAGCTTATCTACAGGGGGCAATGAGCAGTTCTTC.

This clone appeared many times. The CDR3: CASSPLGQLANYGYTF. The CDR3 region has the DNA TGTGCCAGCAGCCCCCTAGGACAGCTAGCTAACTATGGCTACACCTTC. The J gene is TRBJ1-2, the V gene TRBV5-6; D may be TRBD1 (6 bases). The germline V gene has CDR1 SGHDT and CDR2 YYEEEE. This CDR3 region has 16 residues. Trimming took 4 bases from V and 0 from J, leaving 16 bases between them.

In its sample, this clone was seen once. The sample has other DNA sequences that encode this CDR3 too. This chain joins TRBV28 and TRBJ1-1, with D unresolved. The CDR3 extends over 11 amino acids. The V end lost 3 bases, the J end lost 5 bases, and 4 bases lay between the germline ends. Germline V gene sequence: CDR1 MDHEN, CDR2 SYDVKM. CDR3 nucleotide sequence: TGTGCCAGCAGTTTCCTAACTGAAGCTTTCTTT. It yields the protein CASSFLTEAFF.

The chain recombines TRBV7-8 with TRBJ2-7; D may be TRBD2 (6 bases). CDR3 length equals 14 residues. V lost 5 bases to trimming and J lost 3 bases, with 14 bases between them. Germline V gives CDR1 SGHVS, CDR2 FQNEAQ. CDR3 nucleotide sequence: TGTGCCAGCAGCAGACCGACTAGTCTCTACGAGCAGTACTTC. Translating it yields CASSRPTSLYEQYF.

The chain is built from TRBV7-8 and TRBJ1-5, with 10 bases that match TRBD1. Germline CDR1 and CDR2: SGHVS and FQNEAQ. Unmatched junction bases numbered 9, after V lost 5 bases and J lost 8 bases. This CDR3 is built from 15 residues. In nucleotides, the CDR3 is TGTGCCAGCAGCCCCAAGACAGGGGGCCAGAAGCCCCAGCATTTT. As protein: CASSPKTGGQKPQHF.

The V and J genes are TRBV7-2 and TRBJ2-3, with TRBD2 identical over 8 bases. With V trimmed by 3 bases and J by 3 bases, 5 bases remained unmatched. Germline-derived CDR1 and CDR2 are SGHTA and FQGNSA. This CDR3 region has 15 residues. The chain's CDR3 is CASSFQRGRTDTQYF. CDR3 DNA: TGTGCCAGCAGCTTCCAGCGGGGGCGTACAGATACGCAGTATTTT.